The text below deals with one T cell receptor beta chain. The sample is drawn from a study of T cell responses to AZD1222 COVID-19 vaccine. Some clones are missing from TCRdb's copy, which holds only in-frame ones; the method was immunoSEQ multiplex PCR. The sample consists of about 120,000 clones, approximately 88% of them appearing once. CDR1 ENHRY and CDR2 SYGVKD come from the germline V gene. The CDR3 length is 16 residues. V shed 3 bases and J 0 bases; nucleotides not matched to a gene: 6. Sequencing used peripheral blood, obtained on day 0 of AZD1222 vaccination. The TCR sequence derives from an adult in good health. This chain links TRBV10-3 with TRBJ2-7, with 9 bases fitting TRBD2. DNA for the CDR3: TGTGCCATCAGTGATAGCGGGGGTCGAAGCTCCTACGAGCAGTACTTC. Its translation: CAISDSGGRSSYEQYF.